This T cell receptor (beta chain) emerged from a study of blood T cells in healthy people across ages. This clonotype was counted many times. V lost 0 bases and J lost 0, with 7 bases in between. Germline V gives CDR1 SGHDT, CDR2 YYEEEE. CDR3 length equals 14 residues. Then a second PCR, running about 6 to 11 cycles, was carried out with a sample-barcoded 5' primer and a J-beta primer mix. TCRdb analysed the 5' RACE reads with MiXCR anew, one entry per CDR3 protein. The profile covers approximately 900,000 distinct CDR3 sequences, with roughly 50% appearing a single time and 13% taken by the ten largest.

Sequencing was carried out using blood. The sequence was collected from a man aged 25 to 45 in good health. The rearrangement joins TRBV5-6 to TRBJ2-7; maybe TRBD1 (5 bases). The CDR3 DNA follows: TGTGCCAGCAGCTTGGGGGGCTTCTCCTACGAGCAGTACTTC. Translation gives CASSLGGFSYEQYF.